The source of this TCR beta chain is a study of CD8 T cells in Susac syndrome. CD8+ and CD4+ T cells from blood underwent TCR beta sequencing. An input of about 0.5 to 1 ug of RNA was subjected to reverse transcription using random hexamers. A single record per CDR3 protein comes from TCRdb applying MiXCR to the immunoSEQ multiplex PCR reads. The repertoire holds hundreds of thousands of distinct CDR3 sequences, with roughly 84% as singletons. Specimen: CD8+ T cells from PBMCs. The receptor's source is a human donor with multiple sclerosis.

Written as DNA, the CDR3 is TGCAGCTTCCGGGACAGGGGAAAGAATGAGCAGTTCTTC. Translating gives CSFRDRGKNEQFF. This chain connects TRBV29-1 to TRBJ2-1, with TRBD1 identical over 10 bases. CDR3 length: 13 residues. Germline-derived CDR1 and CDR2 are SQVTM and ANQGSEA. With V trimmed by 8 bases and J by 7 bases, 8 bases remained unmatched.